The sample holds a few counts of the clone carrying this TCR beta chain. CDR3 size: 14 residues. CDR1 and CDR2 (germline): SGHRS, YFSETQ. J gave up 7 bases and V 0 bases, and 5 bases lay outside the gene matches. The sample is drawn from a study of blood T cell repertoires in COVID-19. Per the study methods: Amplifying reference gene primers gave estimates of nucleated cell counts. Assay: immunoSEQ multiplex PCR; the TCRdb copy retains only in-frame clones and omits some. The DNA gave D and trimming, while V, J and clone size come from that table. The repertoire holds tens of thousands of clones, with roughly nine tenths as singletons.

This TCR derives from a man aged 40-49 years with COVID-19, enrolled during active disease. J is TRBJ2-7 and V is TRBV5-1; TRBD1 matches 9 bases. Material: peripheral blood. The CDR3 is CASSLALGTGEQYF. CDR3 DNA sequence: TGCGCCAGCAGCTTGGCCCTAGGGACAGGGGAGCAGTACTTC.